The rows below give T cell receptor beta chains drawn from one sample of a study of cytomegalovirus exposure and HLA in healthy donors. Sequencing used immunoSEQ multiplex PCR; TCRdb keeps in-frame clones, though not all of them. The profile shows 150,000 to 200,000 clones, 75% to 90% of them singletons. The sample consisted of PBMCs. The source of these receptors is a man younger than 30 in good health and CMV-seropositive. CDR3s leave out the opening cysteine and the closing phenylalanine or tryptophan. Clone size is shown for a subset of rows, as once, few, many or a class of expanded clone.

size: .
J: TRBJ1-1
V: TRBV6-1
CDR3: ASSELGQGALAF

size: .
J: TRBJ2-3
V: TRBV27
CDR3: ASSWVSGATDTQY

size: .
J: TRBJ2-7
V: TRBV27
CDR3: ASTPFRGADEQY

size: .
J: TRBJ2-1
V: TRBV5-1
CDR3: ASSMEGGPYNEQF

size: few
J: TRBJ1-2
V: TRBV7-9
CDR3: ASSPTVNYGYT

size: once
J: TRBJ2-1
V: TRBV4-1
CDR3: ASSQDSASGYNEQF

size: .
J: TRBJ2-1
V: TRBV7-8
CDR3: ASSSDRGYNEQF

size: .
J: TRBJ2-3
V: TRBV28
CDR3: ASSSPGGKGTDTQY

size: .
J: TRBJ1-4
V: TRBV6-1
CDR3: ASSRQYANEKLF

size: few
J: TRBJ1-1
V: TRBV6-6
CDR3: AGRGKNTEAF

size: .
J: TRBJ2-7
V: TRBV7-2
CDR3: ASSLAGTKNAHEQY

size: .
J: TRBJ1-4
V: TRBV27
CDR3: ASSPDSPATNEKLF

size: .
J: TRBJ1-1
V: TRBV2
CDR3: ASRRTAVNTEAF

size: .
J: TRBJ2-3
V: TRBV6-1
CDR3: ASRGGRTDTQY

size: .
J: TRBJ1-5
V: TRBV6-1
CDR3: ASRGGTGLDQPQH

size: .
J: TRBJ1-1
V: TRBV27
CDR3: ASSRDMNTEAF

size: .
J: TRBJ2-2
V: TRBV28
CDR3: ASRGDREWVGTGELF

size: .
J: TRBJ1-4
V: TRBV4-2
CDR3: ASSQGEAEKLF

size: .
J: TRBJ1-2
V: TRBV5-6
CDR3: ASSLLEDRVSGYT

size: .
J: TRBJ1-6
V: TRBV11-3
CDR3: ASSAQGGNSPLH

size: .
J: TRBJ2-3
V: TRBV11-2
CDR3: ASSLGQGVTDTQY

size: .
J: TRBJ2-7
V: TRBV5-5
CDR3: ASRLTGGNYEQY

size: .
J: TRBJ2-2
V: TRBV27
CDR3: ASSPSGLAGVNTGELF

size: once
J: TRBJ2-1
V: TRBV19
CDR3: ASSSGGTSATYNEQF

size: .
J: TRBJ2-7
V: TRBV5-4
CDR3: ASSFRGEQY

size: once
J: TRBJ1-2
V: TRBV5-4
CDR3: ASSFGTNNGGYT

size: .
J: TRBJ2-7
V: TRBV27
CDR3: ASTRLAGGLQEQY

size: .
J: TRBJ2-7
V: TRBV9
CDR3: ASSVAEGPEQY

size: .
J: TRBJ2-3
V: TRBV27
CDR3: ASSSGLAPSTDTQY

size: .
J: TRBJ2-7
V: TRBV7-9
CDR3: ASSLGVGGLADPYEQY

size: .
J: TRBJ2-7
V: TRBV28
CDR3: ASTTSQAGSYEQY

size: .
J: TRBJ2-2
V: TRBV18
CDR3: ASSRTVTGGFSTGELF

size: .
J: TRBJ2-3
V: TRBV5-1
CDR3: ASRPDTGTDTQY

size: .
J: TRBJ1-1
V: TRBV19
CDR3: ASSIPPIYHRGLNTEAF

size: once
J: TRBJ2-5
V: TRBV27
CDR3: ASSLGNPAGETQY

size: .
J: TRBJ2-7
V: TRBV27
CDR3: ASSLSRDRTSYEQY

size: .
J: TRBJ1-2
V: TRBV2
CDR3: ASSEALPGYGYT

size: .
J: TRBJ2-3
V: TRBV9
CDR3: ASSAGGDTQY

size: .
J: TRBJ2-3
V: TRBV11-2
CDR3: ASSPPGGLAGFTDTQY

size: .
J: TRBJ2-7
V: TRBV27
CDR3: ASSYRSSYEQY

size: .
J: TRBJ2-3
V: TRBV10-3
CDR3: AISAGGTTLDTQY

size: .
J: TRBJ2-7
V: TRBV5-6
CDR3: ATSVGGASYEQY

size: .
J: TRBJ2-5
V: TRBV28
CDR3: ASSGGRHQETQY

size: .
J: TRBJ2-7
V: TRBV12-5
CDR3: ASGLGTVYEQY

size: .
J: TRBJ2-3
V: TRBV6-5
CDR3: ASGRGRGDTQY

size: .
J: TRBJ2-1
V: TRBV6-5
CDR3: ASHSGDIYNEQF

size: few
J: TRBJ1-2
V: TRBV6-1
CDR3: ASKGGGGYT

size: once
J: TRBJ2-7
V: TRBV6-6
CDR3: ASSYSRTSGQY

size: .
J: TRBJ1-3
V: TRBV6-1
CDR3: ASRGNSGNTIY

size: once
J: TRBJ2-7
V: TRBV7-2
CDR3: ASSLALLRSHEQY

size: .
J: TRBJ1-3
V: TRBV5-1
CDR3: ASSLVVRTSSGNTIY

size: .
J: TRBJ2-7
V: TRBV7-9
CDR3: ASRTTENIEQY

size: .
J: TRBJ1-1
V: TRBV27
CDR3: ASRNRGQGTEAF

size: .
J: TRBJ1-3
V: TRBV6-1
CDR3: ASTLTRGENTIY

size: .
J: TRBJ2-1
V: TRBV2
CDR3: ASTPGTNNEQF

size: .
J: TRBJ2-3
V: TRBV11-2
CDR3: ASSLAGTDTQY

size: .
J: TRBJ2-3
V: TRBV9
CDR3: ASSAEGAHADTQY

size: .
J: TRBJ1-3
V: TRBV5-1
CDR3: ASSLDFSSGNTIY